These T cell receptor beta chains were read from a single sample in a study of low-dose radiotherapy and immunotherapy resistance in tumors. TCRdb redid the calling of the reads with MiXCR, one entry per CDR3 protein. This table holds roughly 76,000 distinct CDR3 sequences, under 20% found once. The sample was PBMCs, taken before treatment. These receptors all stem from a male donor with prostate cancer. The CDR3 runs from the conserved cysteine through the conserved F or W. D genes are given only for firm matches. Clone size is given for some rows only: seen once, a few or many times, or a class if the clone is expanded.

many 13 TRBJ1-2 TRBV6-5 TRBD1 CASRVTGGRGYTF TGTGCCAGCAGAGTTACAGGGGGCCGTGGCTACACCTTC
. 19 TRBJ2-1 TRBV5-1 TRBD2 CASSLAQRLAGYSYNEQFF TGCGCCAGCAGCTTGGCCCAACGACTAGCGGGGTACTCCTACAATGAGCAGTTCTTC
few 14 TRBJ2-5 TRBV20-1 TRBD1 CSARGAGGADTQYF TGCAGTGCTAGAGGTGCAGGGGGCGCGGATACCCAGTACTTC
many 14 TRBJ2-1 TRBV20-1 TRBD2 CSAKSGASYNEQFF TGCAGTGCCAAAAGCGGGGCTAGCTACAATGAGCAGTTCTTC
many 17 TRBJ2-7 TRBV11-2 . CASSSIRGTRSSYEQYF TGTGCCAGCAGCTCTATCAGGGGAACAAGATCCTCCTACGAGCAGTACTTC
many 15 TRBJ2-7 TRBV6-2/TRBV6-3 TRBD2 CASRTSGTSSYEQYF TGTGCCAGCAGGACGTCCGGGACTAGCAGCTACGAGCAGTACTTC
many 17 TRBJ1-3 TRBV7-2 . CASSLMGRYSSGNTIYF TGTGCCAGCAGCTTAATGGGCAGATACTCCTCTGGAAACACCATATATTTT
many 18 TRBJ2-2 TRBV18 . CASSQLQTRGTKAGELFF TGTGCCAGCTCACAACTCCAAACCAGGGGAACGAAGGCCGGGGAGCTGTTTTTT
. 13 TRBJ2-7 TRBV5-1 . CASSLGGADEQYF TGCGCCAGCAGCTTGGGGGGGGCCGACGAGCAGTACTTC
many 14 TRBJ2-2 TRBV19 TRBD1 CASINRGSPGELFF TGTGCCAGTATTAACAGGGGGAGCCCCGGGGAGCTGTTTTTT
many 14 TRBJ1-2 TRBV7-3 . CASSLSGTRGGYTF TGTGCCAGCAGCCTAAGTGGGACCCGGGGAGGCTACACCTTC
many 13 TRBJ2-1 TRBV11-2 . CASSFGTYNEQFF TGTGCCAGCAGCTTCGGGACTTACAATGAGCAGTTCTTC
many 17 TRBJ2-3 TRBV27 . CASSSLQVEETTDTQYF TGTGCCAGCAGTTCACTACAGGTCGAGGAAACTACAGATACGCAGTATTTT
. 15 TRBJ2-1 TRBV3-1 . CASSQDSGSYNEQFF TGTGCCAGCAGCCAAGATAGCGGCTCCTACAATGAGCAGTTCTTC
many 14 TRBJ2-7 TRBV7-2 TRBD1 CASTLTGSNYEQYF TGTGCCAGCACCCTGACAGGGAGTAACTACGAGCAGTACTTC
. 14 TRBJ2-7 TRBV23-1 TRBD1 CASSPRTGRDEQYF TGCGCCAGCAGTCCCCGGACAGGGCGAGACGAGCAGTACTTC
many 15 TRBJ2-3 TRBV4-1 . CASSQLGLSTDTQYF TGCGCCAGCAGCCAATTAGGACTTTCCACAGATACGCAGTATTTT
many 15 TRBJ1-2 TRBV28 TRBD1 CASSFGTGRDYGYTF TGTGCCAGCAGTTTCGGGACAGGGAGGGACTATGGCTACACCTTC
many 11 TRBJ2-7 TRBV3-1 TRBD2 CASSREGFQYF TGTGCCAGCAGCAGGGAGGGGTTCCAGTACTTC
many 12 TRBJ2-1 TRBV12-3/TRBV12-4 TRBD2 CASSFSSGASVF TGTGCCAGCAGTTTTTCTAGCGGGGCCTCGGTCTTC
many 13 TRBJ2-7 TRBV7-9 TRBD1 CASSFGQAYEQYF TGTGCCAGCAGCTTCGGACAGGCCTACGAGCAGTACTTC
. 15 TRBJ2-3 TRBV7-2 . CASSFLVVRSDTQYF TGTGCCAGCAGCTTTTTAGTCGTCCGTTCAGATACGCAGTATTTT
many 15 TRBJ2-3 TRBV9 TRBD2 CASSETSGWTDTQYF TGTGCCAGCAGCGAGACTAGCGGGTGGACAGATACGCAGTATTTT
many 14 TRBJ2-3 TRBV7-8 . CASSLAGYKDTQYF TGTGCCAGCAGCTTAGCAGGGTACAAAGATACGCAGTATTTT
many 13 TRBJ1-2 TRBV7-2 . CASSLASLDGYTF TGTGCCAGCAGCTTAGCGAGTCTCGATGGCTACACCTTC
many 14 TRBJ1-2 TRBV5-6 . CASSQYDEGVGYTF TGTGCCAGCAGCCAATATGACGAAGGGGTAGGCTACACCTTC
many 13 TRBJ2-4 TRBV6-6 . CASSDQAKNIQYF TGTGCCAGCAGCGACCAAGCCAAAAACATTCAGTACTTC
many 15 TRBJ2-3 TRBV24-1 . CATSDPSGSTDTQYF TGTGCCACCAGTGACCCCTCAGGGTCCACAGATACGCAGTATTTT
many 13 TRBJ1-1 TRBV6-5 TRBD1 CASLTGTGGSAFF TGTGCCAGCCTGACGGGGACAGGAGGCTCCGCTTTCTTT
many 14 TRBJ2-5 TRBV29-1 TRBD2 CSVGEGTYQETQYF TGCAGCGTTGGGGAGGGAACGTACCAAGAGACCCAGTACTTC
many 12 TRBJ2-5 TRBV20-1 . CSADVRQETQYF TGCAGTGCCGATGTGCGGCAAGAGACCCAGTACTTC
few 12 TRBJ2-5 TRBV30 . CAWSPRGETQYF TGTGCCTGGAGTCCGCGAGGAGAGACCCAGTACTTC
medium-sized 18 TRBJ1-5 TRBV28 TRBD1 CASSPGRGPHASDQPQHF TGTGCCAGCAGCCCGGGGAGGGGGCCCCACGCCTCCGATCAGCCCCAGCATTTT
once 15 TRBJ1-5 TRBV18 . CASSPRQISNQPQHF TGTGCCAGCTCACCAAGACAGATTAGCAATCAGCCCCAGCATTTT
many 13 TRBJ2-1 TRBV9 . CASSTQTGNEQFF TGTGCCAGCAGCACCCAAACTGGAAATGAGCAGTTCTTC
many 13 TRBJ2-7 TRBV5-1 TRBD1 CASSRNRGDEQYF TGCGCCAGCAGCAGGAACAGGGGCGACGAGCAGTACTTC
many 15 TRBJ1-5 TRBV9 . CASSVDGYSNQPQHF TGTGCCAGCAGCGTAGATGGTTATAGCAATCAGCCCCAGCATTTT
many 12 TRBJ1-2 TRBV29-1 TRBD1 CSGTGGSYGYTF TGCAGCGGGACAGGGGGTTCGTATGGCTACACCTTC
many 17 TRBJ2-7 TRBV18 TRBD2 CASSPPLGLAGVGEQYF TGTGCCAGCTCACCACCGCTCGGACTAGCGGGAGTCGGGGAGCAGTACTTC
many 15 TRBJ2-1 TRBV10-2 . CASSEGTERWHEQFF TGCGCCAGCAGTGAAGGGACCGAGCGGTGGCATGAGCAGTTCTTC
many 14 TRBJ2-5 TRBV15 TRBD2 CATRGGGGQETQYF TGTGCCACCCGGGGCGGCGGGGGCCAAGAGACCCAGTACTTC
many 15 TRBJ2-7 TRBV5-1 . CASSPNSGQTFEQYF TGCGCCAGCAGCCCGAACTCTGGACAGACGTTCGAGCAGTACTTC
many 15 TRBJ2-2 TRBV15 TRBD2 CATSSSGEGTGELFF TGTGCCACCAGCAGTAGCGGGGAAGGGACCGGGGAGCTGTTTTTT